This TCR beta chain was profiled in a study of shared clonotypes between healthy human individuals. Study findings and constraints: The small donor group covered limited genetic and exposure diversity. Compared with clonotypes that all four donors shared, non-shared clonotypes had lower generation probabilities.

The protocol was immunoSEQ multiplex PCR, while the TCRdb copy is restricted to in-frame clones and leaves out a portion. The table lists 2 million to 3 million clones, roughly 93% of them singletons. Germline assignment: CDR1 SGHNT and CDR2 YYREEE (reference sequence). This CDR3 spans 12 amino acids. Between the trimmed V and J ends, which lost 2 bases and 4 bases, there was a span of 4 bases. With regard to this clone: Antigen: not known. The same CDR3 arises from other DNA sequences in this sample as well.

The chain couples TRBV5-4 to TRBJ1-5; no clear D gene. The TCR comes from a man in his late teens or twenties in good health. Some clones in this sample may be carry-over from other donors' samples. Sample: naive CD4+ T cells from PBMCs. As to subset: CD45RA+ positively selected. CDR3 sequence reads: CASSFDNQPQHF. DNA for the CDR3: TGTGCCAGCAGCTTCGATAATCAGCCCCAGCATTTT.